The TCR beta chain described here comes from a study of shared clonotypes between healthy human individuals. As for the study in general: CD4 naive and memory got three plates each, CD8 naive two, CD8 memory one. Study-level results: Clonotype sharing across several donors was observed for about 5.5% of naive CD4 clonotypes. An expected dependence of interdonor clonotype sharing on sequencing depth was noted. The researchers took only blood, and tissue repertoires probably look different.

Of note for this clone: No antigen is known for it.

The repertoire was sequenced with immunoSEQ multiplex PCR; TCRdb's copy has only in-frame clones and lacks some. Altogether hundreds of thousands of clones are present, roughly 95% being singletons, with the ten largest covering around 0.1%. CD8 cells regarded as naive lacked CD45RO, were positively chosen for CCR7, and omitted terminally differentiated effector memory CD45RA+ cells. This receptor was obtained from a woman between 25 and 40 years old in good health. Input material: naive CD8+ T cells sorted from blood.

The CDR3 DNA is TGTGCCAGCACCCCCAACGGGGGCGATGAGCAGTTCTTC. Encoded protein: CASTPNGGDEQFF. V and J are TRBV27 and TRBJ2-1; D tentatively fits TRBD1 or TRBD2 (6 bases each). V lost 7 bases, J lost 8 bases, and 15 bases lay in between. Per the germline V gene, CDR1 is MNHEY and CDR2 is SMNVEV (reference sequence). The CDR3 is 13 amino acids.